The 14 T cell receptor beta chains in this list originate from one sample, sequenced in a study of identical twins. In TCRdb, the 5' RACE reads were re-called with MiXCR into one record per CDR3 protein. The sample holds about 530,000 distinct CDR3 sequences; roughly 15% are singletons and the top ten take 0.44%. A further study also used this sample, focusing on yellow fever vaccine responses in identical twins.

The material sequenced was CD4+ T cells sorted from blood. These TCRs come from a woman between 18 and 30 years old in good health.

V gene TRBV2 combines with J gene TRBJ1-1; D perhaps matches TRBD1 (6 bases). CDR3 size: 13 residues. Germline V gene data show CDR1 as SNHLY and CDR2 as FYNNEI. With 4 bases removed from V and 1 base from J, the gap between germline ends came to 7 bases. The CDR3: CASSGQANTEAFF. Here the CDR3 DNA reads TGTGCCAGCAGTGGACAGGCGAACACTGAAGCTTTCTTT.

As to this clonotype: A much larger clone differs from this one at a single base, so this may be a read error. The chain carries TRBV11-2 and TRBJ2-5, with 7 bases lining up with TRBD1. Germline-derived CDR1 and CDR2 are SGHAT and FQNNGV. The CDR3 extends over 14 amino acids. V shed 5 bases and J 1 base; nucleotides not matched to a gene: 4. The CDR3 region has the DNA TGTGCCAGCAGCACGGGACAGCTCCAAGAGACCCAGTACTTC. Protein: CASSTGQLQETQYF.

This clonotype turned up a few times. The chain couples TRBV5-1 to TRBJ1-1; D is undetermined. The germline V gene encodes CDR1 SGHRS and CDR2 YFSETQ. The ends were cut back, 4 bases at V and 0 bases at J, with 16 bases in the middle. This CDR3 region has 16 residues. The CDR3 is CASSPPKRRLNTEAFF. The CDR3, as DNA: TGCGCCAGCAGCCCCCCCAAGAGGCGTTTGAACACTGAAGCTTTCTTT.

The table lists this clonotype with a few counts. J is TRBJ2-3 and V is TRBV5-1; TRBD2 agrees at 15 bases. Germline CDR1 reads SGHRS; CDR2 reads YFSETQ. The CDR3 length is 16 residues. V lost 3 bases to trimming and J lost 5 bases; unmatched junction nucleotides: 4. CDR3 DNA: TGCGCCAGCAGCTCCCTGGGACTAGCGGGAGGAGATACGCAGTATTTT. Protein sequence: CASSSLGLAGGDTQYF. The whole variable domain, filled in from reference TRBV5-1 and TRBJ2-3, reads KAGVTQTPRYLIKTRGQQVTLSCSPISGHRSVSWYQQTPGQGLQFLFEYFSETQRNKGNFPGRFSGRQFSNSRSEMNVSTLELGDSALYLCASSSLGLAGGDTQYFGPGTRLTVL.

The genes are TRBV24-1 and TRBJ2-3, with a possible D match to TRBD1 (5 bases). Per the germline V gene, CDR1 is KGHDR and CDR2 is SFDVKD. V lost 7 bases and J 5 bases, leaving 18 bases between the germline ends. This CDR3 comprises 15 residues. The DNA of the CDR3 is TGTGCCACCAGCGACCCGACGATCACAGGAGATACGCAGTATTTT. It codes for CATSDPTITGDTQYF.

This chain links TRBV20-1 with TRBJ1-5; D is undetermined. The germline V and J ends were trimmed by 2 bases and 4 bases, with 18 bases remaining between them. Germline CDR1 and CDR2: DFQATT and SNEGSKA (reference sequence). The CDR3 is 16 residues long. CDR3: CSARTAEAADNQPQHF. CDR3 nucleotide sequence: TGCAGTGCTAGAACAGCAGAGGCCGCCGATAATCAGCCCCAGCATTTT.

This clonotype occurred a few times. The chain employs TRBV7-9 and TRBJ2-5, with a tentative D call TRBD1 (7 bases). V lost 2 bases to trimming and J lost 5 bases, with 12 bases between them. The CDR3 totals 14 residues. Germline V lookup: CDR1 SEHNR, CDR2 FQNEAQ (reference sequence). The CDR3 nucleotides read TGTGCCAGCAGCTTAACGACAGGGACTGAGACCCAGTACTTC. Residues: CASSLTTGTETQYF.

This clonotype was observed at least ten times. V and J are TRBV7-9 and TRBJ1-4, with TRBD1 identical over 8 bases. Per germline, CDR1 SEHNR and CDR2 FQNEAQ (reference sequence). CDR3 length: 16 residues. With 5 bases clipped from V and 0 bases from J, the junction kept 5 bases outside the gene matches. This chain's CDR3 is CASSERQGTTNEKLFF. The CDR3 coding sequence is TGTGCCAGCAGCGAGCGACAGGGGACAACTAATGAAAAACTGTTTTTT.

This clonotype was seen more than once but under ten times. The gene calls are TRBV12-3 or TRBV12-4 and TRBJ2-5; 7 bases are a match to TRBD1. This CDR3 has 14 amino acids. The junction had 4 bases not matched to a gene; V was cut back by 6 bases and J by 0 bases. The CDR3 here is CASSTTGHQETQYF. The CDR3 DNA reads as TGTGCCAGCAGCACGACAGGGCACCAAGAGACCCAGTACTTC.

This chain uses TRBV5-1 with TRBJ2-3, with 7 bases identical to TRBD2. This CDR3 region has 18 residues. Trimming took 2 bases from V and 0 from J; bases not matched to a gene: 12. Germline V gene data show CDR1 as SGHRS and CDR2 as YFSETQ. CDR3: CASSFTGGSFGSTDTQYF. CDR3 coding DNA: TGCGCCAGCAGCTTCACGGGGGGATCTTTTGGAAGCACAGATACGCAGTATTTT.

This clonotype has a handful of counts. The rearrangement uses TRBV5-1 and TRBJ2-5; 10 nucleotides line up with TRBD1. Germline CDR1 SGHRS, CDR2 YFSETQ. The CDR3 is 15 amino acids. Losses at the gene ends were 4 bases for V and 2 bases for J; bases not matched to a gene: 5. The CDR3: CASSSWGQGQETQYF. In DNA, the CDR3 is TGCGCCAGCAGCAGCTGGGGACAGGGGCAAGAGACCCAGTACTTC.

This clonotype was seen only a few times. The V call is TRBV14, the J call TRBJ1-4; maybe TRBD1 (5 bases). This CDR3 contains 13 residues. The germline V gene has CDR1 SGHDN and CDR2 FVKESK. V gave up 4 bases and J gave up 7 bases, with 10 bases separating them. The CDR3 is CASSRGTGEKLFF. The DNA for the CDR3 is TGTGCCAGCAGCCGGGGGACGGGTGAAAAACTGTTTTTT.

This clonotype was detected only a few times. The chain links TRBV12-3 or TRBV12-4 to TRBJ2-1, with 8 bases matching TRBD1. The CDR3 is made up of 14 amino acids. The junction had 5 bases not matched to a gene; V was cut back by 7 bases and J by 3 bases. The CDR3 nucleotides read TGTGCCAGCACTGCCGGGACAGGCTACAATGAGCAGTTCTTC. Protein sequence: CASTAGTGYNEQFF.

This clonotype was seen more than once but under ten times. J is TRBJ2-7 and V is TRBV3-1; 9 nucleotides agree with TRBD1. Germline V gene sequence: CDR1 LGHDT, CDR2 YNNKEL (reference sequence). The trim removed 2 bases at V and 4 bases at J, leaving 6 bases unmatched. This CDR3 has 15 residues. DNA for the CDR3: TGTGCCAGCAGCCAAACCGGGACAGGGAGATACGAGCAGTACTTC. Amino acids: CASSQTGTGRYEQYF.